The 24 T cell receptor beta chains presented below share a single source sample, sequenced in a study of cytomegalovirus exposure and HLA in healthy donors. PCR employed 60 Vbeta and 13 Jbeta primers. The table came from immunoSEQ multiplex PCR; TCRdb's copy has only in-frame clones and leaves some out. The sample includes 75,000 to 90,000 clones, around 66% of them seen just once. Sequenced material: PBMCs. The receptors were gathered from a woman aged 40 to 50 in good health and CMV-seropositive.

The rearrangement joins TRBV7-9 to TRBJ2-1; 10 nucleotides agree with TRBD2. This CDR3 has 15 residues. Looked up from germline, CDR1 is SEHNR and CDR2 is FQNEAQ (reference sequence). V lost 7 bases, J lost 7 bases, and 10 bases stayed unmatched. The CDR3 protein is CASTFRSGRANEQFF. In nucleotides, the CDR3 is TGTGCCAGCACCTTTCGGAGCGGGAGGGCGAATGAGCAGTTCTTC.

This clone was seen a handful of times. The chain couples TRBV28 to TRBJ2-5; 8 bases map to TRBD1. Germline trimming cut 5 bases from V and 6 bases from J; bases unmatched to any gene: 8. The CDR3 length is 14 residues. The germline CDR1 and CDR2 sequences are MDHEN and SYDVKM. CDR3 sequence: CASSLGQGGKTQYF. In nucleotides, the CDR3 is TGTGCCAGCAGTCTTGGACAGGGAGGAAAGACCCAGTACTTC.

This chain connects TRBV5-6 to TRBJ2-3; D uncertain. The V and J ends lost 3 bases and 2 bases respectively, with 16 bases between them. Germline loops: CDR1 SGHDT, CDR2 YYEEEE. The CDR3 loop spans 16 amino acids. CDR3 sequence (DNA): TGTGCCAGCAGCTCCCTAGACTCTCGGAACACAGATACGCAGTATTTT. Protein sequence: CASSSLDSRNTDTQYF.

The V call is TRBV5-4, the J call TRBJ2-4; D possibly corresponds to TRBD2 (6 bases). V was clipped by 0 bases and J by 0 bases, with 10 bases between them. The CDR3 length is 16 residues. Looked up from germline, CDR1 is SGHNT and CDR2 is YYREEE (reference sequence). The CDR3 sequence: CASSLAGTPAKNIQYF. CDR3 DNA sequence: TGTGCCAGCAGCTTGGCCGGGACTCCAGCCAAAAACATTCAGTACTTC.

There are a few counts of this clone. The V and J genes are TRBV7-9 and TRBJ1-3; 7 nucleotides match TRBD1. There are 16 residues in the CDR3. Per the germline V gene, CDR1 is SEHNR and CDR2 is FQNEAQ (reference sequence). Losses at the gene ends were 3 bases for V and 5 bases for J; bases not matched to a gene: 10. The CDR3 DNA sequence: TGTGCCAGCAGCTTTATGCAGGACAGGCTGAGAAACACCATATATTTT. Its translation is CASSFMQDRLRNTIYF.

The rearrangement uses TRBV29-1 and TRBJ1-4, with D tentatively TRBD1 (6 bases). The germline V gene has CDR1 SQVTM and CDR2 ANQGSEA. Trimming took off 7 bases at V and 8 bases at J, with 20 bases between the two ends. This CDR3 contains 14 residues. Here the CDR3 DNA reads TGCAGCGCCCGAGCGACAGGCCTTGGAGAAAAACTGTTTTTT. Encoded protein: CSARATGLGEKLFF.

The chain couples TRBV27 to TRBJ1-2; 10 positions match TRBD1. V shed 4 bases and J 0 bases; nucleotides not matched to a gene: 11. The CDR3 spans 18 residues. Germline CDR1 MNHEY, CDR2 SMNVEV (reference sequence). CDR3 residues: CASSSLGDRGGSNYGYTF. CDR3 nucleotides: TGTGCCAGCAGTTCCCTGGGGGACAGGGGTGGCTCTAACTATGGCTACACCTTC.

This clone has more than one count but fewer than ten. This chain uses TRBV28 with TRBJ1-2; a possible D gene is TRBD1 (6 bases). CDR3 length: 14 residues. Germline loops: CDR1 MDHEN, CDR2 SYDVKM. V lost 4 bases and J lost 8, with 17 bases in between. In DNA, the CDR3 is TGTGCCAGCAGTTGGGGTTCGGACAGTAACGGCTACACCTTC. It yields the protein CASSWGSDSNGYTF.

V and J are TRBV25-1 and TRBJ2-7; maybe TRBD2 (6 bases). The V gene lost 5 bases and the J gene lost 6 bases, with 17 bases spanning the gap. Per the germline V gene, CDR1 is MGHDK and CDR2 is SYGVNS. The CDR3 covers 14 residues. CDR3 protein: CASSPRRELFEQYF. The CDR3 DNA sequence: TGTGCCAGCAGTCCGCGGCGGGAACTCTTCGAGCAGTACTTC.

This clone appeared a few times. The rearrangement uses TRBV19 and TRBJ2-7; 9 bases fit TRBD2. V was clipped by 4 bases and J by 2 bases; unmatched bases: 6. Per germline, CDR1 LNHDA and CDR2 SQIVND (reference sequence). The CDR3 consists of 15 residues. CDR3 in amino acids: CASSTTSGHTYEQYF. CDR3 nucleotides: TGTGCCAGTAGTACCACTAGCGGGCATACCTACGAGCAGTACTTC.

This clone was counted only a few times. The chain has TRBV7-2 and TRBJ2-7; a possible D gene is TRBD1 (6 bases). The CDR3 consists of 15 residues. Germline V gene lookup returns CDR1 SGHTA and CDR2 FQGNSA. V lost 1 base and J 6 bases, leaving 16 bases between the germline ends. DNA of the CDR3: TGTGCCAGCAGCTTAGAGTGGGGGCGCGTTGCCGAGCAGTACTTC. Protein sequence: CASSLEWGRVAEQYF. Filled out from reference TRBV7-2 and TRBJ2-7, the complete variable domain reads GAGVSQSPSNKVTEKGKDVELRCDPISGHTALYWYRQSLGQGLEFLIYFQGNSAPDKSGLPSDRFSAERTGGSVSTLTIQRTQQEDSAVYLCASSLEWGRVAEQYFGPGTRLTVT.

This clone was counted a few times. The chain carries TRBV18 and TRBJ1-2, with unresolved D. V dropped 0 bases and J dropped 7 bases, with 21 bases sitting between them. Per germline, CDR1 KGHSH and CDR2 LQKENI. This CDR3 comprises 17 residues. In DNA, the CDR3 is TGTGCCAGCTCACCACCGATTAGCAGAGGCCTAGGTGGTGGCTACACCTTC. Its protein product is CASSPPISRGLGGGYTF. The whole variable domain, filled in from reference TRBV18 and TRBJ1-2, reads NAGVMQNPRHLVRRRGQEARLRCSPMKGHSHVYWYRQLPEEGLKFMVYLQKENIIDESGMPKERFSAEFPKEGPSILRIQQVVRGDSAAYFCASSPPISRGLGGGYTFGSGTRLTVV.

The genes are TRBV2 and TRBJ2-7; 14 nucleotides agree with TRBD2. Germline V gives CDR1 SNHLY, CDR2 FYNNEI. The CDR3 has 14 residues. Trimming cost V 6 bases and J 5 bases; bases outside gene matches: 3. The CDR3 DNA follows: TGTGCCAGCAGGGGGGGACTAGCGGGAGACGAGCAGTACTTC. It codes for CASRGGLAGDEQYF.

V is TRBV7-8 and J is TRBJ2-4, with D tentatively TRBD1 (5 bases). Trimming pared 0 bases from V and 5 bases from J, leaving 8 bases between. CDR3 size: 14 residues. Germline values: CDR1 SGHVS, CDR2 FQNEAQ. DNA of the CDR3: TGTGCCAGCAGCTTAGCAGGGGCCGAAAACATTCAGTACTTC. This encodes CASSLAGAENIQYF.

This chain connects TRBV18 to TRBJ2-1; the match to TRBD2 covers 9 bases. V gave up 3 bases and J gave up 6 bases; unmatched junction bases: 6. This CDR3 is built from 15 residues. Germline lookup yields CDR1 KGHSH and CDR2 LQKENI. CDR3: CASSPLAGVGNEQFF. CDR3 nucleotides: TGTGCCAGCTCACCCTTAGCGGGAGTGGGCAATGAGCAGTTCTTC. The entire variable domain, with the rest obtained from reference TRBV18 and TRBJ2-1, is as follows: NAGVMQNPRHLVRRRGQEARLRCSPMKGHSHVYWYRQLPEEGLKFMVYLQKENIIDESGMPKERFSAEFPKEGPSILRIQQVVRGDSAAYFCASSPLAGVGNEQFFGPGTRLTVL.

The CDR3 is CASSLDLYNEQFF. DNA of the CDR3: TGTGCCAGCAGCTTAGATCTGTACAATGAGCAGTTCTTC. The chain links TRBV11-2 to TRBJ2-1; D gene unclear. V lost 0 bases to trimming and J lost 4 bases, with 4 bases between them. The CDR3 is 13 residues long. The germline gives CDR1 SGHAT, CDR2 FQNNGV.

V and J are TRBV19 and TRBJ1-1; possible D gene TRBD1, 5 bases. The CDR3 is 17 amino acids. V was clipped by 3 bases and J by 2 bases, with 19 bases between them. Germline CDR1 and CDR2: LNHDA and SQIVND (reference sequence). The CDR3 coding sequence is TGTGCCAGTAGTATCGGTGGGGCTTTTGACTTAAACACTGAAGCTTTCTTT. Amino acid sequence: CASSIGGAFDLNTEAFF.

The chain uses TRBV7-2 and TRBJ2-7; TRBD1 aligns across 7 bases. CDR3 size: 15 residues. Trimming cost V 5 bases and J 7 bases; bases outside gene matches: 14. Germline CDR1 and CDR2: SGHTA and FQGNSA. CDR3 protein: CASSPTGEGDLEQYF. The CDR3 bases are TGTGCCAGCAGCCCAACAGGGGAAGGGGATTTAGAGCAGTACTTC.

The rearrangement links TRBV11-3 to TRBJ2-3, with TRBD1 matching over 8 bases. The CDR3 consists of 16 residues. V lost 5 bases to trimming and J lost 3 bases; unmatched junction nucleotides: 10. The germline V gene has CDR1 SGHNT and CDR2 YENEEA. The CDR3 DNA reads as TGTGCCAGCAGCCGCGGGACAGGACTAACGACAGATACGCAGTATTTT. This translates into CASSRGTGLTTDTQYF.

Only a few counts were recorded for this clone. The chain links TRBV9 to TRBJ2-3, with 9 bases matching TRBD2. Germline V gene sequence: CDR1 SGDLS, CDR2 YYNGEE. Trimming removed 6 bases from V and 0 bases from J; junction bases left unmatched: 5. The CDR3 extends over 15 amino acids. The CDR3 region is CASTTLAGSTDTQYF. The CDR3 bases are TGTGCCAGCACCACCCTAGCGGGGAGCACAGATACGCAGTATTTT. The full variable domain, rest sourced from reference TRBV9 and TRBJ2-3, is DSGVTQTPKHLITATGQRVTLRCSPRSGDLSVYWYQQSLDQGLQFLIQYYNGEERAKGNILERFSAQQFPDLHSELNLSSLELGDSALYFCASTTLAGSTDTQYFGPGTRLTVL.

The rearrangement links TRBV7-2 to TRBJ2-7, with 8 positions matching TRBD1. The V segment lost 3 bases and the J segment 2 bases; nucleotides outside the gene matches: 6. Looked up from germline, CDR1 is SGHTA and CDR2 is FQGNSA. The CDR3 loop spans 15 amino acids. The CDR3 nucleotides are TGTGCCAGCAGCTTCAGGACAGGGCCTGCCTACGAGCAGTACTTC. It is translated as CASSFRTGPAYEQYF.

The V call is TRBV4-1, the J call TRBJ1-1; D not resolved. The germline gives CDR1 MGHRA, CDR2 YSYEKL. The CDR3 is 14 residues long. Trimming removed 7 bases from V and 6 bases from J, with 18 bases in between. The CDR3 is CASTSSPEKPEAFF. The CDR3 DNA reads TGCGCCAGCACTTCTAGCCCGGAAAAACCTGAAGCTTTCTTT.

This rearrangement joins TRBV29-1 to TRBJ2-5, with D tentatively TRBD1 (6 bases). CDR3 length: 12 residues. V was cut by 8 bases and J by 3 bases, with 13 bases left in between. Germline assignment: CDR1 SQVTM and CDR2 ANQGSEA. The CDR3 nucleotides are TGCAGCTCCCGGACAGCAGAAGAGACCCAGTACTTC. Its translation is CSSRTAEETQYF.

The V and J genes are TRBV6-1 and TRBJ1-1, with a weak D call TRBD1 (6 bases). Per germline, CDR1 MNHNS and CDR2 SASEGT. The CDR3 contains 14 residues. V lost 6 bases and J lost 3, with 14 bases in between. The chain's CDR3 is CASRTRGTDTEAFF. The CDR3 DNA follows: TGTGCCAGCAGGACCAGGGGAACTGACACTGAAGCTTTCTTT.